This TCR beta chain was profiled in a study of shared clonotypes between healthy human individuals. Turning to this clone: Its antigen is not identified.

Study findings and constraints: Rarefaction showed sorted-subset sequencing was incomplete despite large depth.

There are 15 residues in the CDR3. V was shortened by 1 base and J by 1 base, with 11 bases between the two germline ends. Germline lookup yields CDR1 SGHDT and CDR2 YYEEEE. Each subset's genomic DNA was split evenly across several immunoSEQ plates. Here immunoSEQ multiplex PCR was the method, and the copy in TCRdb shows in-frame clones only, minus some. Of roughly 1,100,000 clones detected, approximately 72% appear once; the ten largest clones hold 1.2% to 1.5%. Healthy and HIV-negative, the adult donors had no recent acute infections or vaccinations. The clonotype was recovered from a man younger than 35 in good health. The V gene is TRBV5-6, the J gene TRBJ1-2, with a possible D match to TRBD1 (5 bases). Specimen: memory CD4+ T cells sorted from blood. Subset in this sample: CD45RA-negative fraction. The CDR3: CASSLQLGDNYGYTF. The CDR3 DNA reads TGTGCCAGCAGCTTGCAACTGGGGGATAACTATGGCTACACCTTC.